This T cell receptor (beta chain) came from a study of long-term antiretroviral therapy in people with HIV. The study drew at least one pre-ART and at least two post-ART PBMC samples from every donor. This was the immunoSEQ v3.0 assay at survey level. Clones were sequenced by immunoSEQ multiplex PCR, and TCRdb holds only the in-frame ones, with some missing. Altogether tens of thousands of clones are present, 80% to 95% being singletons, with the ten largest covering around 4.4%. This CDR3 has 15 amino acids. The V gene end was trimmed by 5 bases and the J gene end by 0 bases; junction bases not matched to a gene: 5. The germline V gene has CDR1 LGHNA and CDR2 YNFKEQ.

The V and J genes are TRBV4-2 and TRBJ2-3, with 7 bases matching TRBD2. The sample here was unsorted PBMCs, taken more than 5 years after starting antiretroviral therapy. The clonotype originates from a woman in her 40s with HIV. This chain's CDR3 is CASSSTSDSTDTQYF. The DNA for the CDR3 is TGTGCCAGCAGCTCTACTAGCGACAGCACAGATACGCAGTATTTT.